This record concerns one TCR beta chain sequence. The antigen is not known. The data stem from a study of naive and memory T cell subsets. Study-level results: In CD4 and CD8 cells, diversity dropped from naive through EMRA. RNA-based TCR counts may shift with T cell activation and differentiation. Findings for naive and memory subsets could not be checked against ground truth. Possibly reflecting memory cells re-expressing CD45RA, a few larger clonotypes occurred in naive repertoires, especially CD8.

Germline lookup yields CDR1 LGHNA and CDR2 YNFKEQ. CDR3 length equals 13 residues. V lost 3 bases and J lost 4, with 10 bases in between. Both TRBC1 and TRBC2 were covered by a beta constant-region primer of two equimolar oligonucleotides. Ligated cDNA was amplified by four rounds of PCR with nested alpha and beta constant-region primers and SP2. The cDNA 3' end received a ligated single-stranded oligonucleotide carrying the SP2 primer and a 12-nucleotide UMI. Via MiXCR, TCRdb re-called the UMI-ligation and nested PCR reads, giving one row per CDR3 protein. The data contain under 150,000 distinct CDR3 sequences, about a fifth of them seen just once; the ten biggest clones take up around 0.63%.

The chain carries TRBV4-2 and TRBJ2-7; D gene ambiguous. Source material: naive CD8+ T cells from blood. This clonotype was obtained from a human donor in good health. CDR3 nucleotides: TGTGCCAGCAGCCAGACTGTGAGATACGAGCAGTACTTC. Translated, it gives CASSQTVRYEQYF.